This T cell receptor beta chain is drawn from a study of T cell repertoires in cytomegalovirus infection. Study information: The study used recently identified HLA-C-restricted and well-studied HLA-B-restricted CMV epitopes. Matching HLA type, along with CMV infection, was indicated by public TCR beta signatures.

Notes on the study in general: Clonotype analysis showed dominance of the ex vivo response by HLA-C-restricted CMV-specific TCR beta clonotypes. Based on cumulative public TCR beta family frequency, carriers of CMV plus the relevant HLA were identified.

Germline CDR1 is MNHEY and CDR2 is SVGEGT. This CDR3 is built from 14 residues. J was trimmed by 5 bases and V by 6 bases; bases with no gene match: 7. Note on this clonotype: Its antigen is unidentified.

TCRdb fed the reads into MiXCR, producing one record per CDR3 protein. Here the sample spans 310,000 or so distinct CDR3 sequences, roughly 25% being singletons. The chain carries TRBV6-2 or TRBV6-3 and TRBJ2-7; 10 bases match TRBD1. The material was cultured PBMCs, obtained from culture after CMV antigen stimulation. The origin of this receptor is a human donor in good health (CMV status not recorded). Some clones in this sample may be carry-over from other donors' samples. Written as DNA, the CDR3 is TGTGCCAGCAGGTACGGGACAGGGGACAACGAGCAGTACTTC. As protein: CASRYGTGDNEQYF.